This TCR beta chain was sequenced for a study of blood T cell repertoires in COVID-19. Original analysis: From reference gene primer amplification, estimates of nucleated cell counts were derived. Repertoires were generated with immunoSEQ multiplex PCR, while TCRdb's copy carries only in-frame clones and drops some. V and J calls and clone size are given by that table; D and trimming were obtained from the DNA. The table includes 75,000 to 100,000 clones, 85% to 90% detected once. The TCR comes from a human donor in a cohort sampled during active COVID-19. Sequenced: peripheral blood.

As DNA, the CDR3 is TGTGCCAGTAGTCCGCCGGGGGGGGAGAATCAGCCCCAGCATTTT. It codes for CASSPPGGENQPQHF. V is TRBV19 and J is TRBJ1-5; possible D gene TRBD1, 5 bases. The germline CDR1 and CDR2 sequences are LNHDA and SQIVND (reference sequence). V was trimmed by 5 bases and J by 4 bases, leaving 15 bases between them. The CDR3 extends over 15 amino acids.